Following are 9 T cell receptor beta chains from one sample sequenced in a study of blood T cell repertoires in COVID-19. Assay: immunoSEQ multiplex PCR; the TCRdb copy retains only in-frame clones and omits some. The sample holds 95,000 to 150,000 clones, more than 75% seen once. Sample: peripheral blood. These TCRs come from a man aged 50 or older with acute or convalescent COVID-19.

The rearrangement links TRBV19 to TRBJ2-7; D possibly corresponds to TRBD2 (5 bases). Germline V lookup: CDR1 LNHDA, CDR2 SQIVND (reference sequence). Trimming stripped 5 bases from V and 0 bases from J, with 20 bases between. The CDR3 consists of 17 residues. The chain's CDR3 is CASSEGTTFSYSYEQYF. In DNA, the CDR3 is TGTGCCAGTAGTGAGGGCACCACCTTCTCTTACTCCTACGAGCAGTACTTC.

The gene calls are TRBV11-3 and TRBJ2-3, with 9 positions matching TRBD2. V was clipped by 2 bases and J by 3 bases; unmatched bases: 9. The CDR3 runs 17 residues. Looked up from germline, CDR1 is SGHNT and CDR2 is YENEEA. The CDR3: CASSLREREVGTDTQYF. The DNA of the CDR3 is TGTGCCAGCAGCTTAAGGGAGCGGGAGGTCGGAACAGATACGCAGTATTTT. Filled out from reference TRBV11-3 and TRBJ2-3, the complete variable domain reads EAGVVQSPRYKIIEKKQPVAFWCNPISGHNTLYWYLQNLGQGPELLIRYENEEAVDDSQLPKDRFSAERLKGVDSTLKIQPAELGDSAVYLCASSLREREVGTDTQYFGPGTRLTVL.

The DNA for the CDR3 is TGTGCCACCAGTGTCGGGACTAGCGGATACAATGAGCAGTTCTTC. Its translation is CATSVGTSGYNEQFF. The rearrangement links TRBV24-1 to TRBJ2-1; 11 bases match TRBD2. The CDR3 consists of 15 residues. The germline V gene encodes CDR1 KGHDR and CDR2 SFDVKD. J lost 4 bases, V lost 5 bases, and 3 bases had no gene match.

This clone was seen only a few times. The V call is TRBV6-1, the J call TRBJ2-3; 14 bases line up with TRBD2. V lost 4 bases to trimming and J lost 2 bases; unmatched junction nucleotides: 5. Germline V gene data show CDR1 as MNHNS and CDR2 as SASEGT. The CDR3 is made up of 17 amino acids. For the CDR3, the DNA is TGTGCCAGCAGTGGCGGACTAGCGGGAGGTTTCACAGATACGCAGTATTTT. This sequence encodes CASSGGLAGGFTDTQYF.

In this sample, this clone turned up a few times. The chain has TRBV10-3 and TRBJ1-1, with TRBD1 as a possible D gene (6 bases). V lost 6 bases, J lost 2 bases, and 13 bases lay in between. CDR1 and CDR2 (germline): ENHRY, SYGVKD. This CDR3 spans 14 amino acids. Here the CDR3 DNA reads TGTGCCATCAGCCCGGACAGCTTCAACACTGAAGCTTTCTTT. Protein sequence: CAISPDSFNTEAFF.

This chain joins TRBV19 and TRBJ1-5, with D uncertain. Deletions cut 6 bases from V and 0 bases from J, with 21 bases between. Germline V gives CDR1 LNHDA, CDR2 SQIVND (reference sequence). CDR3 length: 18 amino acids. CDR3 in DNA: TGTGCCAGTAGGCGGGATCCGGGGAAAACCTATAGCAATCAGCCCCAGCATTTT. Its translation: CASRRDPGKTYSNQPQHF.

The chain employs TRBV24-1 and TRBJ1-2, with D hard to call. The CDR3 runs to 12 residues. The ends were cut back, 3 bases at V and 8 bases at J, with 9 bases in the middle. Germline-derived CDR1 and CDR2 are KGHDR and SFDVKD. Here the CDR3 reads CATSDPVVGYTF. The CDR3 DNA reads TGTGCCACCAGTGATCCGGTTGTGGGCTACACCTTC.

The J gene is TRBJ2-1, the V gene TRBV3-1 (or the pseudogene TRBV3-2); D gene uncertain. The V end was cut by 3 bases, the J end by 0 bases, with 3 bases between. In germline, CDR1 is LGHDT, CDR2 YNNKEL (reference sequence). CDR3 length: 13 residues. The CDR3 DNA sequence: TGTGCCAGCAGCCAGGCCTCCTACAATGAGCAGTTCTTC. This codes for CASSQASYNEQFF.

This rearrangement joins TRBV30 to TRBJ2-3, with 11 bases identical to TRBD2. V shed 3 bases, J shed 2 bases, and the junction held 4 bases outside the gene matches. Germline V gene data show CDR1 as GTSNPN and CDR2 as SVGIG (reference sequence). The CDR3 loop spans 15 amino acids. The CDR3: CAWSRTSGYTDTQYF. CDR3 DNA: TGTGCCTGGAGCCGGACTAGCGGGTACACAGATACGCAGTATTTT.